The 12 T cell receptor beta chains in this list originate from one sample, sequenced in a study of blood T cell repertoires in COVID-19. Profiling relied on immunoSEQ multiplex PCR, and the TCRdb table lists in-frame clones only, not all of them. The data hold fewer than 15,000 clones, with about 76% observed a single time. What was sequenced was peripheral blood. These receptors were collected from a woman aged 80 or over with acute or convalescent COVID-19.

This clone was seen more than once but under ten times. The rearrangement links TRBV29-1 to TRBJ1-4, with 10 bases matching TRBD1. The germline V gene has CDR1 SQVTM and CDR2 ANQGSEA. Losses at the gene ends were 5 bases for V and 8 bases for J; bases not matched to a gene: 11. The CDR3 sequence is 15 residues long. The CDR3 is CSVPSWTGGEEKLFF. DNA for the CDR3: TGCAGCGTTCCCTCGTGGACAGGGGGAGAGGAAAAACTGTTTTTT.

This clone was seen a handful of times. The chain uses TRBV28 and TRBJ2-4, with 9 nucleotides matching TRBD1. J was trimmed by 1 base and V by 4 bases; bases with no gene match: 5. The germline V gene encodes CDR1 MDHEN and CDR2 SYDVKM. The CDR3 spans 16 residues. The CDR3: CASSSTGGVAKNIQYF. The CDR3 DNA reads TGTGCCAGCAGTTCGACAGGGGGTGTTGCCAAAAACATTCAGTACTTC.

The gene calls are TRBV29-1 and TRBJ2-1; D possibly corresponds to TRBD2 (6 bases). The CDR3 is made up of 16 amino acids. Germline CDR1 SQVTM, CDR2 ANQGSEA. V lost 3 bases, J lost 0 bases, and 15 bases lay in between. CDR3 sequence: CSVDNRLANSYNEQFF. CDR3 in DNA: TGCAGCGTTGATAACCGCCTAGCGAACTCCTACAATGAGCAGTTCTTC.

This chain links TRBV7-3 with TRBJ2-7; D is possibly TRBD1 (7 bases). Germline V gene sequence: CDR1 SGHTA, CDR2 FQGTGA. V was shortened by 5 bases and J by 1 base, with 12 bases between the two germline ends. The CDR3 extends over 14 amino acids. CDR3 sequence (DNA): TGTGCCAGCAGCCCCCAGGGGGGTTCCTACGAGCAGTACTTC. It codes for CASSPQGGSYEQYF.

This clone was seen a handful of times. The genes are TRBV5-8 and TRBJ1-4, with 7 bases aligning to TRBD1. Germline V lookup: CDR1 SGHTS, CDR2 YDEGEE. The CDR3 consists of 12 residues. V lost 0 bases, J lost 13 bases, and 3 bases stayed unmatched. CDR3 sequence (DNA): TGTGCCAGCAGCTTGGTGCAGGGGGGACTGTTTTTT. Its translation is CASSLVQGGLFF.

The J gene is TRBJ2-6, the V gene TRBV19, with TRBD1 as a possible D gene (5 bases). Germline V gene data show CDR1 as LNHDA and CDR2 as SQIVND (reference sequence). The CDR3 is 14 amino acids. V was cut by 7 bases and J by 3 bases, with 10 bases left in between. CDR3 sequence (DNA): TGTGCCAGTACCGTTCAGGGTGGGGCCAACGTCCTGACTTTC. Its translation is CASTVQGGANVLTF.

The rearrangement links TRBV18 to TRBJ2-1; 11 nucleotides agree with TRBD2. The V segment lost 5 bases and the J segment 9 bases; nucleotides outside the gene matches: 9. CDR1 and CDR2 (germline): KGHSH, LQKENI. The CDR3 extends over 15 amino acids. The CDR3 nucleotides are TGTGCCAGCTCATCGAGTAGCGGGGGGGCCCTTGAGCAGTTCTTC. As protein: CASSSSSGGALEQFF.

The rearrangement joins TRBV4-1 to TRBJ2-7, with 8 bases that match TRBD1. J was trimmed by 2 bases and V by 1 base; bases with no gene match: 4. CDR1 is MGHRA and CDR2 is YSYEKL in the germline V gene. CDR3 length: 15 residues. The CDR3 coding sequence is TGCGCCAGCAGCCAAGGGACAGGGCTTCCCTACGAGCAGTACTTC. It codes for CASSQGTGLPYEQYF.

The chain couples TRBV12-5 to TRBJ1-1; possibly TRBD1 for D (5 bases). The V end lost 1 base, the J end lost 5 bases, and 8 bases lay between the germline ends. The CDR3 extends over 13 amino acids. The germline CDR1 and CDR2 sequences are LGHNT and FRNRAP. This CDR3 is CASGLGQLTEAFF. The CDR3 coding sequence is TGTGCTAGTGGTTTGGGACAGTTGACTGAAGCTTTCTTT. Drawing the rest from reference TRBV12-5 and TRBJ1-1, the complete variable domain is DARVTQTPRHKVTEMGQEVTMRCQPILGHNTVFWYRQTMMQGLELLAYFRNRAPLDDSGMPKDRFSAEMPDATLATLKIQPSEPRDSAVYFCASGLGQLTEAFFGQGTRLTVV.

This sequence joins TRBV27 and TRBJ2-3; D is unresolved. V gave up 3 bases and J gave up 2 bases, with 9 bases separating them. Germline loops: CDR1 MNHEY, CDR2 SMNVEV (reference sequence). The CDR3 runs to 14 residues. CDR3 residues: CASSLARFTDTQYF. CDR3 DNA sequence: TGTGCCAGCAGTTTGGCTAGATTCACAGATACGCAGTATTTT.

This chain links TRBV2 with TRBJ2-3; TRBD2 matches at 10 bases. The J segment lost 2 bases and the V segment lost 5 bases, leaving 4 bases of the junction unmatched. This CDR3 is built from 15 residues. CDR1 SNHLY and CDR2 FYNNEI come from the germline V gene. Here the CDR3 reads CASSLAGGFTDTQYF. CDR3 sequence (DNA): TGTGCCAGCAGTTTAGCGGGGGGCTTCACAGATACGCAGTATTTT.

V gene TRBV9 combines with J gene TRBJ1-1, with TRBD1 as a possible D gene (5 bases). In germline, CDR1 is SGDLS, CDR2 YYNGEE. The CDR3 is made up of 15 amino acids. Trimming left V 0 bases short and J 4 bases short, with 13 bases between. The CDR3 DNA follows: TGTGCCAGCAGCGTAGAAGGTTTTAGGGGCACTGAAGCTTTCTTT. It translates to CASSVEGFRGTEAFF. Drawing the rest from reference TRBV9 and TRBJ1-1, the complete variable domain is DSGVTQTPKHLITATGQRVTLRCSPRSGDLSVYWYQQSLDQGLQFLIQYYNGEERAKGNILERFSAQQFPDLHSELNLSSLELGDSALYFCASSVEGFRGTEAFFGQGTRLTVV.